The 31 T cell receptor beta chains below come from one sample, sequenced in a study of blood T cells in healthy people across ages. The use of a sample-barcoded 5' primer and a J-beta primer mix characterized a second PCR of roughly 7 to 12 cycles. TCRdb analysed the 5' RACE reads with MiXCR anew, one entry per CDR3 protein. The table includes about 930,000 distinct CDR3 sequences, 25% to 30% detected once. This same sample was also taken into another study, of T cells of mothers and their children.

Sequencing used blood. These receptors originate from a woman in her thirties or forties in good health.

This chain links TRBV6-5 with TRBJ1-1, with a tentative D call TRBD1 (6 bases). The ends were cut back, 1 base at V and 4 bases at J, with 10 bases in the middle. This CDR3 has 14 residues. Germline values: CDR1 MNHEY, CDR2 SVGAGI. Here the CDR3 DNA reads TGTGCCAGCAGTTACTGGGGGGCGAGCACTGAAGCTTTCTTT. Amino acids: CASSYWGASTEAFF.

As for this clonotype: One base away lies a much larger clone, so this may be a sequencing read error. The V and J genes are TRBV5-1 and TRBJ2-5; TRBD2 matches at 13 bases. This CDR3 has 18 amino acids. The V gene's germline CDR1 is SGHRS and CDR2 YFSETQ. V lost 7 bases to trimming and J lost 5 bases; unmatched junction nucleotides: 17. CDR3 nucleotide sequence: TGCGCCAGCGTAATATGGACTAGCGGGGGAGGTCCCAGGGAGACCCAGTACTTC. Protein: CASVIWTSGGGPRETQYF.

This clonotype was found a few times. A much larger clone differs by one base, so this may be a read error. CDR3 in amino acids: CASRPHLNYGYTF. The CDR3 nucleotides read TGTGCCAGCAGGCCCCACTTGAACTATGGCTACACCTTC. The chain is built from TRBV12-3 or TRBV12-4 and TRBJ1-2; D gene uncertain. There are 13 residues in the CDR3. Trimming took 6 bases from V and 2 from J, leaving 10 bases between them.

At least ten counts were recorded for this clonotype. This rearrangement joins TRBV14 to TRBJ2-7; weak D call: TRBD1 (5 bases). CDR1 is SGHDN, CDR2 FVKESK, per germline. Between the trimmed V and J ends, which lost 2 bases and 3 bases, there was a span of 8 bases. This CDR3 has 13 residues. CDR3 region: CASSQSGFYEQYF. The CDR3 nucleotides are TGTGCCAGCAGCCAATCAGGGTTCTACGAGCAGTACTTC.

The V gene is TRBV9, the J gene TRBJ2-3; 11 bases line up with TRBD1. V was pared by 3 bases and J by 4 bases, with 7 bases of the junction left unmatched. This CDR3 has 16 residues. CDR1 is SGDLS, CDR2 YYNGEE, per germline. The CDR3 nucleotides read TGTGCCAGCAGCGGACTTTCGGGACAGGGGGCAGATACGCAGTATTTT. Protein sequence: CASSGLSGQGADTQYF.

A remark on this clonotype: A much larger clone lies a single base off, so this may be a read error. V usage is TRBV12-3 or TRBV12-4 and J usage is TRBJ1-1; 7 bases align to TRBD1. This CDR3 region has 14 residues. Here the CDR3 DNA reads TGTGCCAGCACCGGACAAGGGGGCCGCACTGATGCTTTCTTT. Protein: CASTGQGGRTDAFF.

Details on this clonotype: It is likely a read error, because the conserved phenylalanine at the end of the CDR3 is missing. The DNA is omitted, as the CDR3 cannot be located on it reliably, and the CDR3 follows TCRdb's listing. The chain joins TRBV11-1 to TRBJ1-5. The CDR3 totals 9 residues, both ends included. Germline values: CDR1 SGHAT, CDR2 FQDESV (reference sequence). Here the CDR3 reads CASSSEPRS.

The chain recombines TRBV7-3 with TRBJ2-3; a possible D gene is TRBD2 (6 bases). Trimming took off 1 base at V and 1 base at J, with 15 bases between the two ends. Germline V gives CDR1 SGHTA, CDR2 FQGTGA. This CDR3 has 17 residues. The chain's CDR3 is CASSLMEGEWGTDTQYF. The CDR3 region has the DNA TGTGCCAGCAGCTTAATGGAGGGCGAATGGGGCACAGATACGCAGTATTTT. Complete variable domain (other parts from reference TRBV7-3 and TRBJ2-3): GAGVSQTPSNKVTEKGKYVELRCDPISGHTALYWYRQSLGQGPEFLIYFQGTGAADDSGLPNDRFFAVRPEGSVSTLKIQRTERGDSAVYLCASSLMEGEWGTDTQYFGPGTRLTVL.

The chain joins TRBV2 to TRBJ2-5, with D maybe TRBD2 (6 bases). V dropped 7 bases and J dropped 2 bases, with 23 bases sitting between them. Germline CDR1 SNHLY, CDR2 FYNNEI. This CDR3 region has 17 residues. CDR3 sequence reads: CASITRVVAVPQETQYF. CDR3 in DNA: TGTGCCAGCATTACTCGGGTGGTAGCGGTGCCGCAAGAGACCCAGTACTTC.

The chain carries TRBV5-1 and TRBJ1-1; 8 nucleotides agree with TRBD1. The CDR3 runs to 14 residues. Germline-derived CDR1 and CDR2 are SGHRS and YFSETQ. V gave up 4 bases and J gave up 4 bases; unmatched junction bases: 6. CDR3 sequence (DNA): TGCGCCAGCAGCACCGGACAGGGTGGCACTGAAGCTTTCTTT. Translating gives CASSTGQGGTEAFF.

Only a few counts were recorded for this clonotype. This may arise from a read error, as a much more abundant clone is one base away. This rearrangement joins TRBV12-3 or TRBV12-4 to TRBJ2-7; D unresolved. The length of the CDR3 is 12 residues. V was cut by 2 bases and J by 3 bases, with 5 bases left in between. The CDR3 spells CASSLMNYEQYF. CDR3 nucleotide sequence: TGTGCCAGCAGTTTAATGAACTACGAGCAGTACTTC.

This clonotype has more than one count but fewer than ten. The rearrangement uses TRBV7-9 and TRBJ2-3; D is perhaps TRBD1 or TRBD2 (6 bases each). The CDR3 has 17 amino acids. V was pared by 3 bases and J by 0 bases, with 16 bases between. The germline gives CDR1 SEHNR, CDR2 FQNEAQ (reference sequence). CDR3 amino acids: CASSFQRWGASTDTQYF. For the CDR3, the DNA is TGTGCCAGCAGCTTCCAGCGCTGGGGGGCGAGCACAGATACGCAGTATTTT.

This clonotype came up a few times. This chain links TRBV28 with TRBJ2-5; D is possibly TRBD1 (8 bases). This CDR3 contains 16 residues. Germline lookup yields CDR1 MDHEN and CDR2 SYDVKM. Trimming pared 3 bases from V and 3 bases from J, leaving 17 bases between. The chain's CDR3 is CASSFAATGGEETQYF. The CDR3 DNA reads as TGTGCCAGCAGTTTCGCCGCTACAGGGGGGGAAGAGACCCAGTACTTC. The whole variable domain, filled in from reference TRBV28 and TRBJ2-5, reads DVKVTQSSRYLVKRTGEKVFLECVQDMDHENMFWYRQDPGLGLRLIYFSYDVKMKEKGDIPEGYSVSREKKERFSLILESASTNQTSMYLCASSFAATGGEETQYFGPGTRLLVL.

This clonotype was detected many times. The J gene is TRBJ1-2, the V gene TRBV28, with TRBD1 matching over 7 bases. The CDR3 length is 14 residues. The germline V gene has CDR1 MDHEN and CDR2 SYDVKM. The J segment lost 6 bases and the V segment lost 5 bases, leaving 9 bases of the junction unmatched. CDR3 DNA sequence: TGTGCCAGCAGTCTTTTGACAGGGTCCAATGGCTACACCTTC. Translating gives CASSLLTGSNGYTF.

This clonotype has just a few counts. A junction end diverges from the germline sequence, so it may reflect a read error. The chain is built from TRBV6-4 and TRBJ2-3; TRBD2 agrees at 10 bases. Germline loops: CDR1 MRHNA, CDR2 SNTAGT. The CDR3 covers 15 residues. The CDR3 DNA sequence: TGTACCAGCAGTGTTTTAGCGGGGGGACCAGATACGCAGTATTTT. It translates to CTSSVLAGGPDTQYF.

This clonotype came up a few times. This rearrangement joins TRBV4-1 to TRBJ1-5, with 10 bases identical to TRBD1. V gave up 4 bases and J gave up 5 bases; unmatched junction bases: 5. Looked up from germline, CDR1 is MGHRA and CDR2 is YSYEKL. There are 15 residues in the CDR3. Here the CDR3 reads CASSLRQGADQPQHF. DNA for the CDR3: TGCGCCAGCAGCCTGAGACAGGGGGCGGATCAGCCCCAGCATTTT.

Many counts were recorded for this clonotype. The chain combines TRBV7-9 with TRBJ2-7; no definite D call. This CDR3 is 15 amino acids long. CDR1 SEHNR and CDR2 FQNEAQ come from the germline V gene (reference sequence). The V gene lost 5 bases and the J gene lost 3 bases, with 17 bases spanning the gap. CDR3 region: CASSPAVLLGYEQYF. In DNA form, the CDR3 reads TGTGCCAGCAGCCCGGCAGTACTTTTGGGCTACGAGCAGTACTTC.

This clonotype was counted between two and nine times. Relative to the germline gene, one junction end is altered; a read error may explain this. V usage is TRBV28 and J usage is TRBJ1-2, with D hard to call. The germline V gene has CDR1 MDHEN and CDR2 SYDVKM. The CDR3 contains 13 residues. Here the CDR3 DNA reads TGTGCCAGCAGCCAAGCCGGTTACTATGGCCACACCTTC. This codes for CASSQAGYYGHTF.

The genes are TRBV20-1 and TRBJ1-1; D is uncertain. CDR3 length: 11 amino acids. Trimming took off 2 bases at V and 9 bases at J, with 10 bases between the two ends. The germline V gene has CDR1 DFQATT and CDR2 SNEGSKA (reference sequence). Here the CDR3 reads CSARPGPKAFF. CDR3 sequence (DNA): TGCAGTGCTAGACCCGGACCCAAAGCTTTCTTT.

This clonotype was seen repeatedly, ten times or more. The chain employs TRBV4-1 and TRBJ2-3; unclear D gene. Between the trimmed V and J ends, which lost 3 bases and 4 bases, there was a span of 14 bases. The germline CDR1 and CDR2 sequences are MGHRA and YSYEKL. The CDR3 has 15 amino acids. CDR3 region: CASSQSATSADTQYF. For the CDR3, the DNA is TGCGCCAGCAGCCAGAGCGCGACGTCCGCAGATACGCAGTATTTT.

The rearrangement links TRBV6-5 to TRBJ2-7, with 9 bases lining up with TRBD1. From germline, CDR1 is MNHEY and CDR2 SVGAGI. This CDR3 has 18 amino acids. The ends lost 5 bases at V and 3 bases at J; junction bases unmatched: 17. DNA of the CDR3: TGTGCCAGCAGTACTCCGGGACAGGGTCGTTCGTGGGGCTACGAGCAGTACTTC. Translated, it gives CASSTPGQGRSWGYEQYF.

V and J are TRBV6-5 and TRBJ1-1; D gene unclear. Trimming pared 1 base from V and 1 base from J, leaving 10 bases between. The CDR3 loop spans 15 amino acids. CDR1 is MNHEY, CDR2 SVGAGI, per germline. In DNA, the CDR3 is TGTGCCAGCAGTTACTTCGGATTAGGGAACACTGAAGCTTTCTTT. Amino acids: CASSYFGLGNTEAFF.

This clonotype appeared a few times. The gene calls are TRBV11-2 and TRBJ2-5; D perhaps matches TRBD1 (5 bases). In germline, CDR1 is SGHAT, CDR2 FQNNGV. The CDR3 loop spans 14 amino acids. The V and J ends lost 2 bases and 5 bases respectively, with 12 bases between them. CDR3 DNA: TGTGCCAGCAGCTTATTGGGGCCTCTGGAGACCCAGTACTTC. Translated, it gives CASSLLGPLETQYF.

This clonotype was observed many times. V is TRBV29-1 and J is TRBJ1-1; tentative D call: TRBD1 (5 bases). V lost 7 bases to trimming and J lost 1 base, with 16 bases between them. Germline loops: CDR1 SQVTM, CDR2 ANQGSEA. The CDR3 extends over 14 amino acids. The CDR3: CSAGGANQNTEAFF. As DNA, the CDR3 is TGCAGCGCGGGAGGGGCTAACCAGAACACTGAAGCTTTCTTT.

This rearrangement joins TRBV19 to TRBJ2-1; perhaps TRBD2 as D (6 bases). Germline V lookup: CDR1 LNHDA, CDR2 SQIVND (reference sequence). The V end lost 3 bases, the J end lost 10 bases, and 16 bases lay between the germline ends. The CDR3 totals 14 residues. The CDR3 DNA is TGTGCCAGTAGTATCGGAGGGTTCACCTACGAGCAGTTCTTC. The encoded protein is CASSIGGFTYEQFF.

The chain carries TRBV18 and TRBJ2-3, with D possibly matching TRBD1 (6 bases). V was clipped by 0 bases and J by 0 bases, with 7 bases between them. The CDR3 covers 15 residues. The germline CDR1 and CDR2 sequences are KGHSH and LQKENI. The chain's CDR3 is CASSPPQGSTDTQYF. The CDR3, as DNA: TGTGCCAGCTCACCACCCCAGGGGAGCACAGATACGCAGTATTTT.

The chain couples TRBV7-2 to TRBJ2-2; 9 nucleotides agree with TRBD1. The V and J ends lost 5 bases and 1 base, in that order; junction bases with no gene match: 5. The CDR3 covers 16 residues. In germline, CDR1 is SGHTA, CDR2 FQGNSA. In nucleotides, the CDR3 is TGTGCCAGCAGCCTAAGACAGGGGGTGAACACCGGGGAGCTGTTTTTT. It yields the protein CASSLRQGVNTGELFF.

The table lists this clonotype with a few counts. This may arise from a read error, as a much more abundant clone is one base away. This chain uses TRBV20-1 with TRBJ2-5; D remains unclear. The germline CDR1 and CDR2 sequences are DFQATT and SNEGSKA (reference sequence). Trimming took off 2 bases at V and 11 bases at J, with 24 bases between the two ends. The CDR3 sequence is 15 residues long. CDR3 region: CSARTPSIAHEEQYF. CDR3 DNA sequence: TGCAGTGCTAGAACCCCCTCTATAGCCCATGAGGAGCAGTACTTC.

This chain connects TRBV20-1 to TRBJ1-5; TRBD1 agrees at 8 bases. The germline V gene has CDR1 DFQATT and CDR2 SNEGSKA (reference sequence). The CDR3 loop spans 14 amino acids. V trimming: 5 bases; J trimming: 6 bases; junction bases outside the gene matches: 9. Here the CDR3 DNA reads TGCAGTGCTTCACCGGACAGGGCAAGTCAGCCCCAGCATTTT. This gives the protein CSASPDRASQPQHF.

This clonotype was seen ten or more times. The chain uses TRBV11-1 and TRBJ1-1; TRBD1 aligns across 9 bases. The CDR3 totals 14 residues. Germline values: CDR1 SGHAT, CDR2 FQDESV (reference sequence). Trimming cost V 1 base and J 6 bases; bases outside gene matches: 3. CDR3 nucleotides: TGTGCCAGCAGCTTAGAGGACAGGGGTTCTGAAGCTTTCTTT. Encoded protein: CASSLEDRGSEAFF. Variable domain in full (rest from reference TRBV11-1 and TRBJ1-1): EAEVAQSPRYKITEKSQAVAFWCDPISGHATLYWYRQILGQGPELLVQFQDESVVDDSQLPKDRFSAERLKGVDSTLKIQPAELGDSAMYLCASSLEDRGSEAFFGQGTRLTVV.

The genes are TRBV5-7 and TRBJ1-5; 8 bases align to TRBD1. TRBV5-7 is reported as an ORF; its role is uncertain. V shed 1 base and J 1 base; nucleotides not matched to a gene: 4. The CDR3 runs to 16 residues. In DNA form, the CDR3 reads TGTGCCAGCAGCTTGAGGACAGGGACCAGCAATCAGCCCCAGCATTTT. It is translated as CASSLRTGTSNQPQHF.